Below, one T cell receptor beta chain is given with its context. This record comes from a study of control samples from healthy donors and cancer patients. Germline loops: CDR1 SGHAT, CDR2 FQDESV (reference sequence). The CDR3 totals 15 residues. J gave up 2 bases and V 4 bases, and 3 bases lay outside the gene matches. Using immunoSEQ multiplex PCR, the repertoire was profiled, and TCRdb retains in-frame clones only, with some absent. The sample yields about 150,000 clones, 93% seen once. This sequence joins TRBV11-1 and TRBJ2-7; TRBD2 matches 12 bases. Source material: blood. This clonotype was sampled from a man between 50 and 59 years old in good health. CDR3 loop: CASSWTSGTTYEQYF. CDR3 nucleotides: TGTGCCAGCAGCTGGACTAGCGGGACCACCTACGAGCAGTACTTC.